One sample yielded the 15 T cell receptor beta chains listed below, sequenced in a study of vaccination effects on CD4 cells after COVID-19. No antigen has been assigned to these receptors. Scientists isolated CD4+ T cells after an approximately 9-day culture period ended. Either the BNT162b2 or mRNA-1273 vaccine was given to participants in two doses. Produced via immunoSEQ multiplex PCR; TCRdb's table is partial and in-frame only. The table lists 72,000 or so clones, around 74% of them singletons. This sample comprised CD4+ T cells from PBMCs cultured without peptide, obtained after COVID-19 vaccination. These receptor sequences come from a human donor who received a COVID-19 vaccine.

This chain connects TRBV6-5 to TRBJ1-1; D is uncertain. The CDR3 is 15 residues long. Germline V gene lookup returns CDR1 MNHEY and CDR2 SVGAGI. V was trimmed by 5 bases and J by 0 bases, leaving 13 bases between them. CDR3 in amino acids: CASSRPAFMNTEAFF. The CDR3 DNA sequence: TGTGCCAGCAGTCGACCAGCATTCATGAACACTGAAGCTTTCTTT.

J is TRBJ2-7 and V is TRBV12-1. TRBV12-1 counts as a pseudogene. The CDR3 is 16 residues long. CDR3 in DNA: TGTGCCAGCAGCTTTGCGCTATCCCCCGGGCGTTGGGAGCAGTACGTC. It yields the protein CASSFALSPGRWEQYV.

A single count supports this clone. CDR3 DNA: TGTGCCAGCAGTTTTACTGAATTCCTCCTAGGAGTAGAGCAGTTCTTC. This translates into CASSFTEFLLGVEQFF. This sequence joins TRBV6-2 or TRBV6-3 and TRBJ2-1, with no clear D. Trimming removed 4 bases at V and 10 bases at J, with 23 bases between. The V gene's germline CDR1 is MNHEY and CDR2 SVGEGT. CDR3 length equals 16 residues.

This clone turned up a few times. This sequence joins TRBV5-6 and TRBJ2-7; 9 bases map to TRBD2. From germline, CDR1 is SGHDT and CDR2 YYEEEE. This CDR3 has 16 amino acids. With V trimmed by 4 bases and J by 0 bases, 8 bases remained unmatched. The CDR3 nucleotides are TGTGCCAGCAGCGCTTTGGCGGGGGGGAGCTCCTACGAGCAGTACGTC. Amino acid sequence: CASSALAGGSSYEQYV.

This clone was seen a single time. The chain carries TRBV10-2 and TRBJ1-5, with 8 bases fitting TRBD1. The CDR3 loop spans 14 amino acids. Trimming at V came to 5 bases and at J to 6 bases, leaving 6 bases not matched to a gene. CDR1 and CDR2 (germline): WSHSY, SAAADI. The CDR3 bases are TGCGCCAGCAGTCTCTCAGGGGGCCCTCAGCCCCAGCATTTT. As protein: CASSLSGGPQPQHF.

This clone is labeled medium-sized. This chain joins TRBV7-9 and TRBJ1-1; D is unclear. Germline CDR1 reads SEHNR; CDR2 reads FQNEAQ (reference sequence). The CDR3 sequence is 13 residues long. V was clipped by 11 bases and J by 0 bases, with 13 bases between them. In DNA form, the CDR3 reads TGTGCCGCAACCTCGGGAGTGAACACTGAAGCTTTCTTT. Encoded protein: CAATSGVNTEAFF.

The chain links TRBV4-1 to TRBJ1-5; no firm D call. Germline V gene lookup returns CDR1 MGHRA and CDR2 YSYEKL. This CDR3 is 12 amino acids long. Trimming took 1 base from V and 4 from J, leaving 2 bases between them. As DNA, the CDR3 is TGCGCCAGCAGCCAAGTGAATCAGCCCCAGCATTTT. Amino acids: CASSQVNQPQHF.

The chain employs TRBV20-1 and TRBJ1-5; D unresolved. This CDR3 is built from 11 residues. Germline CDR1 DFQATT, CDR2 SNEGSKA (reference sequence). Trimming removed 1 base from V and 8 bases from J, with 6 bases in between. The chain's CDR3 is CSARVGEPQHF. Written as DNA, the CDR3 is TGCAGTGCTAGAGTCGGGGAGCCCCAGCATTTT.

This clone was found a few times. The chain uses TRBV19 and TRBJ1-2, with TRBD1 as a possible D gene (6 bases). The germline CDR1 and CDR2 sequences are LNHDA and SQIVND (reference sequence). The CDR3 contains 14 residues. The ends were cut back, 4 bases at V and 2 bases at J, with 11 bases in the middle. CDR3 loop: CASSKIRGNYGYTF. The CDR3 DNA sequence: TGTGCCAGTAGTAAAATCAGGGGAAACTATGGCTACACCTTC.

The V gene is TRBV7-9, the J gene TRBJ2-3, with unresolved D. The CDR3 runs to 16 residues. With 5 bases removed from V and 2 bases from J, the gap between germline ends came to 17 bases. The germline V gene encodes CDR1 SEHNR and CDR2 FQNEAQ (reference sequence). This CDR3 is CASSLQTRAPTDTQYF. The CDR3 DNA follows: TGTGCCAGCAGCCTACAGACCCGGGCACCCACAGATACGCAGTATTTT.

The chain couples TRBV7-8 to TRBJ1-3; 8 bases map to TRBD1. The CDR3 totals 14 residues. Germline lookup yields CDR1 SGHVS and CDR2 FQNEAQ. V gave up 5 bases and J gave up 4 bases; unmatched junction bases: 4. The CDR3 DNA sequence: TGTGCCAGCAGCATCCGGACAGGGGGAAACACCATATATTTT. This sequence encodes CASSIRTGGNTIYF.

The V call is TRBV18, the J call TRBJ2-7, with D perhaps TRBD1 (7 bases). CDR1 and CDR2 from the germline V gene are KGHSH and LQKENI. This CDR3 spans 14 amino acids. V was pared by 6 bases and J by 4 bases, with 16 bases between. The CDR3 DNA reads TGTGCCAGCTCTTCCCAATCAGGGGGGTACGAGCAGTACGTC. It encodes CASSSQSGGYEQYV.

The table lists this clone with a few counts. The CDR3 DNA reads TGTGCCAGCAGTCCCGTGCGGAACTCCTACGAGCAGTACGTC. It translates to CASSPVRNSYEQYV. The chain links TRBV6-5 to TRBJ2-7, with D uncertain. The CDR3 runs 14 residues. V was cut by 5 bases and J by 0 bases, with 11 bases left in between. From germline, CDR1 is MNHEY and CDR2 SVGAGI.

This clone was picked up one time. The chain joins TRBV5-1 to TRBJ2-7, with 8 bases that match TRBD1. The CDR3 covers 15 residues. CDR1 SGHRS and CDR2 YFSETQ come from the germline V gene. V was pared by 0 bases and J by 6 bases, with 8 bases of the junction left unmatched. The CDR3 DNA reads as TGCGCCAGCAGCTTGGACGGGGTAGGGACAGGCGAGCAGTACGTC. Residues: CASSLDGVGTGEQYV.

The rearrangement joins TRBV19 to TRBJ1-3, with 9 bases aligning to TRBD1. V trimming: 5 bases; J trimming: 4 bases; junction bases outside the gene matches: 3. CDR3 length: 14 amino acids. Looked up from germline, CDR1 is LNHDA and CDR2 is SQIVND (reference sequence). The CDR3 DNA follows: TGTGCCAGTAGTGGACAGGGGATAGGAAACACCATATATTTT. It translates to CASSGQGIGNTIYF.